The present entry profiles one T cell receptor beta chain with its context. The antigen is not known. The data derive from a study of CD8+ T cells in alopecia areata. Study at large: Tofacitinib therapy took 6 to 18 months; 6 months off drug came after. The study, taken as a whole, reports: For lesional scalp, especially alopecia totalis/universalis, clonality was higher than in normal scalp.

Trimming pared 6 bases from V and 0 bases from J, leaving 5 bases between. Germline loops: CDR1 SQVTM, CDR2 ANQGSEA. The CDR3 covers 12 residues. Treatment: oral pan-JAK inhibitor, 5-10 mg twice daily. Lesional scalp tissue (obtained by punch biopsy) and peripheral blood were collected from alopecia areata patients. RNA was isolated and reverse transcribed to cDNA, the sequencing template. Here immunoSEQ multiplex PCR was the method, and the copy in TCRdb shows in-frame clones only, minus some. Of around 150,000 clones listed, approximately 80% are singletons. The clonotype comes from a human donor with alopecia areata. The chain links TRBV29-1 to TRBJ2-2; D remains unclear. This specimen was CD8+ T cells sorted from blood, taken at week 4, from a patient treated with tofacitinib. As DNA, the CDR3 is TGCAGCGTCTATACGAACACCGGGGAGCTGTTTTTT. It yields the protein CSVYTNTGELFF.